One and the same sample provided the 10 T cell receptor beta chains below, sequenced in a study of blood T cells in healthy people across ages. Combining a sample-barcoded 5' primer with a J-beta primer mix, a second PCR ran for roughly 6 to 12 cycles. Using its own MiXCR run on the 5' RACE reads, TCRdb lists one record per CDR3 protein. Of around 2 million distinct CDR3 sequences in the sample, about two fifths were seen once. Sequenced: blood. The receptors come from a human donor in good health.

The chain recombines TRBV12-3 or TRBV12-4 with TRBJ2-1, with 7 nucleotides matching TRBD2. The V and J ends lost 7 bases and 7 bases, in that order; junction bases with no gene match: 7. The CDR3 extends over 13 amino acids. In nucleotides, the CDR3 is TGTGCCAGCACCCTCGGGGAGGGGAATGAGCAGTTCTTC. This encodes CASTLGEGNEQFF.

This clonotype turned up a few times. V is TRBV20-1 and J is TRBJ2-7; 7 bases match TRBD2. V trimming: 0 bases; J trimming: 4 bases; junction bases outside the gene matches: 15. Germline CDR1 is DFQATT and CDR2 is SNEGSKA (reference sequence). The CDR3 runs to 17 residues. In DNA, the CDR3 is TGCAGTGCTAGAGACCGCCCGACTAGCAGAGTGTGGTACGAGCAGTACTTC. This encodes CSARDRPTSRVWYEQYF.

The chain carries TRBV4-1 and TRBJ2-7; 9 bases are shared with TRBD1. V was pared by 7 bases and J by 3 bases, with 7 bases of the junction left unmatched. The length of the CDR3 is 14 residues. Germline CDR1 is MGHRA and CDR2 is YSYEKL. CDR3 DNA: TGCGCCAGCACTACCGGGACAGGGAGCTACGAGCAGTACTTC. This encodes CASTTGTGSYEQYF.

The chain carries TRBV4-1 and TRBJ1-2, with no clear D. CDR3 length: 15 residues. Germline loops: CDR1 MGHRA, CDR2 YSYEKL. The ends were cut back, 0 bases at V and 5 bases at J, with 13 bases in the middle. DNA of the CDR3: TGCGCCAGCAGCCAAGAAGGCCCAGCAGGTTATGGCTACACCTTC. Its protein is CASSQEGPAGYGYTF.

This clonotype appeared once. A read error may produce the germline difference seen at one junction end. The chain joins TRBV20-1 to TRBJ2-5, with D possibly being TRBD1 or TRBD2 (5 bases each). Judging by the DNA end, TRBJ2-7 fits better; the J call may be wrong. This CDR3 comprises 15 residues. Germline CDR1 and CDR2: DFQATT and SNEGSKA (reference sequence). The CDR3 nucleotides are TGCAGTGCTAGAGATCGGGGCGAGAACTCCTGCGAGCAGTACTTC. It yields the protein CSARDRGENSCEQYF.

This clonotype was picked up one time. The rearrangement links TRBV6-2 or TRBV6-3 to TRBJ1-1; D ambiguous. Trimming left V 3 bases short and J 5 bases short, with 13 bases between. The CDR3 length is 14 residues. Germline loops: CDR1 MNHEY, CDR2 SVGEGT. The CDR3 reads CASSYPPGRTEAFF. In nucleotides, the CDR3 is TGTGCCAGCAGTTATCCTCCTGGGAGAACTGAAGCTTTCTTT.

The CDR3 DNA is TGTGCCAGCAGCCCCGAGGGTAGTACGCAGTATTTT. Translation: CASSPEGSTQYF. The chain recombines TRBV12-3 or TRBV12-4 with TRBJ2-3, with a weak D call TRBD2 (5 bases). Deletions cut 6 bases from V and 8 bases from J, with 12 bases between. This CDR3 is built from 12 residues.

Only a few counts were recorded for this clonotype. The V gene is TRBV28, the J gene TRBJ2-1, with a tentative D call TRBD2 (6 bases). The CDR3 is 12 amino acids. Per germline, CDR1 MDHEN and CDR2 SYDVKM. The germline V and J ends were trimmed by 6 bases and 9 bases, with 12 bases remaining between them. The CDR3 bases are TGTGCCAGCAGCCTGGGACTCCCTGAGCAGTTCTTC. This encodes CASSLGLPEQFF.

This clonotype was observed a handful of times. V gene TRBV7-2 combines with J gene TRBJ2-1, with 11 bases identical to TRBD2. Losses at the gene ends were 5 bases for V and 6 bases for J; bases not matched to a gene: 6. Germline loops: CDR1 SGHTA, CDR2 FQGNSA. The length of the CDR3 is 15 residues. DNA of the CDR3: TGTGCCAGCAGCCCGACTAGCGGGGCGCCCAATGAGCAGTTCTTC. Translating it yields CASSPTSGAPNEQFF.

This clonotype was seen more than once but under ten times. This chain joins TRBV7-2 and TRBJ2-7; D possibly corresponds to TRBD2 (6 bases). The V gene lost 5 bases and the J gene lost 7 bases, with 12 bases spanning the gap. CDR3 length: 12 amino acids. Germline CDR1 and CDR2: SGHTA and FQGNSA. The CDR3 here is CASSTTSREQYF. CDR3 in DNA: TGTGCCAGCAGCACAACTAGCAGGGAGCAGTACTTC.